Following are 13 T cell receptor beta chains from one sample sequenced in a study of cytomegalovirus exposure and HLA in healthy donors. 13 Jbeta primers and 60 Vbeta primers were used for the PCR. Assay used: immunoSEQ multiplex PCR; TCRdb lists only in-frame clones, some missing. The sample records some 120,000 clones, about 80% being singletons. Sequencing input: PBMCs. Receptor source: a human donor in good health.

This clone was detected only once. The chain has TRBV15 and TRBJ1-4, with D possibly being TRBD1 (5 bases). Per germline, CDR1 LNHNV and CDR2 YYDKDF (reference sequence). Trimming shortened V by 0 bases and J by 7 bases, and 9 bases separated the two germline ends. The CDR3 length is 14 residues. CDR3 protein: CATSRDRVPEKLFF. The CDR3 DNA reads TGTGCCACCAGCAGAGACAGGGTCCCTGAAAAACTGTTTTTT. Full variable domain (outside the CDR3, taken from reference TRBV15 and TRBJ1-4): DAMVIQNPRYQVTQFGKPVTLSCSQTLNHNVMYWYQQKSSQAPKLLFHYYDKDFNNEADTPDNFQSRRPNTSFCFLDIRSPGLGDTAMYLCATSRDRVPEKLFFGSGTQLSVL.

This rearrangement joins TRBV9 to TRBJ1-3; 8 bases match TRBD1. This CDR3 spans 17 amino acids. The germline V gene has CDR1 SGDLS and CDR2 YYNGEE. J was trimmed by 0 bases and V by 4 bases; bases with no gene match: 9. CDR3 sequence (DNA): TGTGCCAGCAGCCCACAGGGGGTTCAGAGCTCTGGAAACACCATATATTTT. This encodes CASSPQGVQSSGNTIYF.

The rearrangement links TRBV2 to TRBJ2-7, with D tentatively TRBD2 (5 bases). Trimming removed 7 bases from V and 7 bases from J, with 23 bases in between. Germline-derived CDR1 and CDR2 are SNHLY and FYNNEI. The CDR3 is 15 amino acids. The CDR3 sequence is CASTELGAVVGEQYF. As DNA, the CDR3 is TGTGCCAGCACCGAACTTGGAGCGGTTGTGGGGGAGCAGTACTTC.

In its sample, this clone was seen a few times. This chain joins TRBV29-1 and TRBJ1-6; perhaps TRBD1 as D (5 bases). The germline V gene encodes CDR1 SQVTM and CDR2 ANQGSEA. Trimming left V 3 bases short and J 9 bases short, with 12 bases between. The CDR3 has 13 residues. The CDR3 here is CSVDAGNGSPLHF. In DNA form, the CDR3 reads TGCAGCGTTGACGCAGGGAACGGTTCACCCCTCCACTTT.

This chain joins TRBV28 and TRBJ2-1; D possibly corresponds to TRBD2 (6 bases). The germline gives CDR1 MDHEN, CDR2 SYDVKM. Trimming took 0 bases from V and 5 from J, leaving 8 bases between them. The CDR3 length is 14 residues. This CDR3 is CASSLWDYHNEQFF. CDR3 nucleotide sequence: TGTGCCAGCAGTTTATGGGACTACCACAATGAGCAGTTCTTC.

CDR3 DNA: TGTGCCAGCAGCCCCCTAGGTGGGGAAAAACTGTTTTTT. Residues: CASSPLGGEKLFF. The chain has TRBV11-2 and TRBJ1-4, with unresolved D. This CDR3 has 13 amino acids. In germline, CDR1 is SGHAT, CDR2 FQNNGV. V lost 5 bases and J lost 8, with 12 bases in between.

About this clone: A read error may produce the germline difference seen at one junction end. This sequence joins TRBV7-9 and TRBJ1-2, with D possibly matching TRBD1 (6 bases). Germline CDR1 is SEHNR and CDR2 is FQNEAQ (reference sequence). This CDR3 has 12 residues. As DNA, the CDR3 is TGTTCCAGCAGTTCAGACAGGATCGGCTACACCTTC. Translation gives CSSSSDRIGYTF.

The chain joins TRBV5-6 to TRBJ1-4; D perhaps matches TRBD1 (5 bases). V lost 3 bases, J lost 11 bases, and 14 bases lay in between. The CDR3 sequence is 13 residues long. Per germline, CDR1 SGHDT and CDR2 YYEEEE. Here the CDR3 reads CASSSGGERKLFF. The CDR3 nucleotides are TGTGCCAGCAGCTCGGGGGGGGAGAGGAAACTGTTTTTT. Full variable domain (remainder filled in from reference TRBV5-6 and TRBJ1-4): DAGVTQSPTHLIKTRGQQVTLRCSPKSGHDTVSWYQQALGQGPQFIFQYYEEEERQRGNFPDRFSGHQFPNYSSELNVNALLLGDSALYLCASSSGGERKLFFGSGTQLSVL.

This clone appeared a few times. The chain recombines TRBV5-6 with TRBJ2-2; D not resolved. The CDR3 has 13 amino acids. The V gene lost 4 bases and the J gene lost 4 bases, with 8 bases spanning the gap. Germline CDR1 SGHDT, CDR2 YYEEEE. CDR3 loop: CASSRRFTGELFF. CDR3 bases: TGTGCCAGCAGCCGTCGTTTCACCGGGGAGCTGTTTTTT. Full variable domain (missing parts from reference TRBV5-6 and TRBJ2-2): DAGVTQSPTHLIKTRGQQVTLRCSPKSGHDTVSWYQQALGQGPQFIFQYYEEEERQRGNFPDRFSGHQFPNYSSELNVNALLLGDSALYLCASSRRFTGELFFGEGSRLTVL.

The chain employs TRBV2 and TRBJ2-5; 9 bases are shared with TRBD2. This CDR3 is built from 12 residues. CDR1 and CDR2 from the germline V gene are SNHLY and FYNNEI. After removal of 7 bases from V and 7 bases from J, the junction contained 4 bases not matched to a gene. The CDR3 reads CASTSGVGTQYF. CDR3 nucleotide sequence: TGTGCCAGCACTAGCGGGGTGGGGACCCAGTACTTC. The full variable domain, its missing parts supplied by reference TRBV2 and TRBJ2-5, is EPEVTQTPSHQVTQMGQEVILRCVPISNHLYFYWYRQILGQKVEFLVSFYNNEISEKSEIFDDQFSVERPDGSNFTLKIRSTKLEDSAMYFCASTSGVGTQYFGPGTRLLVL.

V gene TRBV6-6 combines with J gene TRBJ2-2; the match to TRBD1 covers 7 bases. There are 13 residues in the CDR3. CDR1 and CDR2 (germline): MNHNY, SVGAGI (reference sequence). CDR3 sequence: CEGGGSNTGELFF. The CDR3 DNA reads as TGTGAAGGGGGCGGGTCCAACACCGGGGAGCTGTTTTTT.

The chain couples TRBV11-3 to TRBJ2-2, with 10 positions matching TRBD1. The CDR3 consists of 16 residues. Germline CDR1 is SGHNT and CDR2 is YENEEA. With 3 bases clipped from V and 4 bases from J, the junction kept 5 bases outside the gene matches. DNA for the CDR3: TGTGCCAGCAGCTTCCGACAGGGGGCAGCCACCGGGGAGCTGTTTTTT. It encodes CASSFRQGAATGELFF.

The chain has TRBV19 and TRBJ1-1; D is possibly TRBD1 (6 bases). This CDR3 spans 14 amino acids. Germline V lookup: CDR1 LNHDA, CDR2 SQIVND (reference sequence). Trimming took off 4 bases at V and 1 base at J, with 10 bases between the two ends. CDR3 region: CASSTQGQNTEAFF. In nucleotides, the CDR3 is TGTGCCAGTAGTACACAGGGTCAGAACACTGAAGCTTTCTTT.